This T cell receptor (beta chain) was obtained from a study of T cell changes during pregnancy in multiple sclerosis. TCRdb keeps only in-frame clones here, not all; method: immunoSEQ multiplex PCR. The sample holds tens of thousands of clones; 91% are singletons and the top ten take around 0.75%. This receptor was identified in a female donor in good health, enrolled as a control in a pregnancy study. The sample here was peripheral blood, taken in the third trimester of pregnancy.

CDR3 nucleotides: TGTGCCAGCAGCCGGTCGGGGTTCGATGAGCAGTTCTTC. Amino acid sequence: CASSRSGFDEQFF. The genes are TRBV5-4 and TRBJ2-1; D may be TRBD2 (5 bases). In germline, CDR1 is SGHNT, CDR2 YYREEE (reference sequence). Trimming shortened V by 4 bases and J by 8 bases, and 13 bases separated the two germline ends. This CDR3 comprises 13 residues.